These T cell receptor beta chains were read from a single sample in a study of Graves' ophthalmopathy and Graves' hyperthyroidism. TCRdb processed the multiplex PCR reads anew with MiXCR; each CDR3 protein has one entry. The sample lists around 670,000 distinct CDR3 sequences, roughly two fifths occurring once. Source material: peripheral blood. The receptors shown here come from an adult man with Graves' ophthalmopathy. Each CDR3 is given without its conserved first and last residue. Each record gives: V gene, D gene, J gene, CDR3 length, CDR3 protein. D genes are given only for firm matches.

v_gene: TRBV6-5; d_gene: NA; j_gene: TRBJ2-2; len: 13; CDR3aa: ASSYSRVNTGELF
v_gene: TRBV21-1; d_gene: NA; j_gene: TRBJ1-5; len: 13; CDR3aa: ASSRERRGRQPQH
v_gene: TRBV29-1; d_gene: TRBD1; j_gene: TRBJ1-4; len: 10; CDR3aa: SPGTGEEKLF
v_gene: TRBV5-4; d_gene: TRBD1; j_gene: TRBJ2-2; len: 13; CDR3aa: ASSPIDRAAGELF
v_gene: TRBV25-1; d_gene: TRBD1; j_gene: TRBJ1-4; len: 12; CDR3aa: ASSVQGLSEKLF
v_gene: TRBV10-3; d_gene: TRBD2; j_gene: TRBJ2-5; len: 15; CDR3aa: ASSYLHLAGDRETQY
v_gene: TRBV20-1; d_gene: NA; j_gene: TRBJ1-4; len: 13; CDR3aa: SVRVRIGASEKLF
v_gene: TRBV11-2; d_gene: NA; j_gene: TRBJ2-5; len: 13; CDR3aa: ASSLVRGERETQY
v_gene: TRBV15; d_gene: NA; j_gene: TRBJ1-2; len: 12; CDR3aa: ATSSKSNGYGYT
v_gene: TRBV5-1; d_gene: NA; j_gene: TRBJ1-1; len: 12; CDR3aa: ASSLDQRGTEAF
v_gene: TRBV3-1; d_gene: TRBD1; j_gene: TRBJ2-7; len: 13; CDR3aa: ASSRSDRDVYEQY
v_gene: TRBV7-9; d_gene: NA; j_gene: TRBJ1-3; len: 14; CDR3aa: ASSLARVVSGNTIY
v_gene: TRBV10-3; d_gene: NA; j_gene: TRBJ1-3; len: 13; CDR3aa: AITRDPGSGNTIY
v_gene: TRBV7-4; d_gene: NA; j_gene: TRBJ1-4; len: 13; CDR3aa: ASSRSRNRREELF